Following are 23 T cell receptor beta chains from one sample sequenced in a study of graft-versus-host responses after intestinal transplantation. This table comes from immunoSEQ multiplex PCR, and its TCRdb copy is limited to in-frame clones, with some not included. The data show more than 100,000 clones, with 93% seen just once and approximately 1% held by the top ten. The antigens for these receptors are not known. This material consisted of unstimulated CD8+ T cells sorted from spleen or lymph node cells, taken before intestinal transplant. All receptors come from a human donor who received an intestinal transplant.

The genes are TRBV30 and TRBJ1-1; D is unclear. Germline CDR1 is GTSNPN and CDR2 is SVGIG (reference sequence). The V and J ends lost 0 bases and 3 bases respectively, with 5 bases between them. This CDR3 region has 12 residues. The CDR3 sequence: CAWSVGHTEAFF. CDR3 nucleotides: TGTGCCTGGAGTGTAGGGCACACTGAAGCTTTCTTT.

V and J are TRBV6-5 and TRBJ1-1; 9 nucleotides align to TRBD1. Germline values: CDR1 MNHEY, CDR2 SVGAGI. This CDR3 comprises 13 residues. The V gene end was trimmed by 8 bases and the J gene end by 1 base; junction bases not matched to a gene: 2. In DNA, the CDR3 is TGTGCCAGCCTGGGACAGGGGAACACTGAAGCTTTCTTT. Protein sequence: CASLGQGNTEAFF.

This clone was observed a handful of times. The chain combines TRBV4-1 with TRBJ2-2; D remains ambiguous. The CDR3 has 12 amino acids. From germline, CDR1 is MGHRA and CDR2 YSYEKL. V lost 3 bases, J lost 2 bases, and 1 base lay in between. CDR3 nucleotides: TGCGCCAGCAGCCACAACACCGGGGAGCTGTTTTTT. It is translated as CASSHNTGELFF.

In nucleotides, the CDR3 is TGTGCCAGCAGTGAAGCGGCAGGGGGCGGCTATGGCTACACCTTC. It specifies CASSEAAGGGYGYTF. This rearrangement joins TRBV6-1 to TRBJ1-2, with 8 bases aligning to TRBD1. Germline loops: CDR1 MNHNS, CDR2 SASEGT. Unmatched junction bases numbered 4, after V lost 0 bases and J lost 4 bases. This CDR3 contains 15 residues.

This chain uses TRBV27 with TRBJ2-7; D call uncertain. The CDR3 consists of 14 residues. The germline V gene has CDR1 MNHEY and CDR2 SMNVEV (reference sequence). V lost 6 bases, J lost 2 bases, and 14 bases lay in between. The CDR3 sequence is CASRTGVNPYEQYF. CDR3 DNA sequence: TGTGCCAGCAGGACCGGAGTCAACCCCTACGAGCAGTACTTC.

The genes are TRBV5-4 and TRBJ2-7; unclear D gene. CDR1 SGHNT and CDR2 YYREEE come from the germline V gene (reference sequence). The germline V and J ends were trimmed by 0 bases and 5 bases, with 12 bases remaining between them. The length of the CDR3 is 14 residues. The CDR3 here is CASSLEQRTDEQYF. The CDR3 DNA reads TGTGCCAGCAGCTTGGAGCAGCGTACGGACGAGCAGTACTTC.

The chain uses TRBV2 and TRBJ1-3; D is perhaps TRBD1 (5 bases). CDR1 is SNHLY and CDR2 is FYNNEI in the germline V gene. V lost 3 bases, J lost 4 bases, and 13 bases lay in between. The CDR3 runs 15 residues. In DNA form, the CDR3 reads TGTGCCAGCAGTGACGCCGCAGGGTTAGGAAACACCATATATTTT. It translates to CASSDAAGLGNTIYF.

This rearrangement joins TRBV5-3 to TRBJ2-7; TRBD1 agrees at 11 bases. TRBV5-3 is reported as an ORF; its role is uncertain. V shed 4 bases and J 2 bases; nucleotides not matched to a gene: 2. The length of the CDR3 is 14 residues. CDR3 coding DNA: TGTGCCAGAAGCAAGGACAGGGGGCCCTACGAGCAGTACTTC. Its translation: CARSKDRGPYEQYF.

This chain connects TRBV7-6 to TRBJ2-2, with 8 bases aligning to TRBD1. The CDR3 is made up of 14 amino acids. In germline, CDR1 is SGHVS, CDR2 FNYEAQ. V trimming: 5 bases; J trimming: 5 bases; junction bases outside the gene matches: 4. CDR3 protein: CASSDRQGTGELFF. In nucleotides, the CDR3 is TGTGCCAGCAGCGATCGACAGGGGACCGGGGAGCTGTTTTTT. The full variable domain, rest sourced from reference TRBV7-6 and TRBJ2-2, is GAGVSQSPRYKVTKRGQDVALRCDPISGHVSLYWYRQALGQGPEFLTYFNYEAQQDKSGLPNDRFSAERPEGSISTLTIQRTEQRDSAMYRCASSDRQGTGELFFGEGSRLTVL.

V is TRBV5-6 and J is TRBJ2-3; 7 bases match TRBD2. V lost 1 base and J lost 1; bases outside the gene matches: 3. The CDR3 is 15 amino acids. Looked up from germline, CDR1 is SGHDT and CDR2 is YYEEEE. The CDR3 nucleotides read TGTGCCAGCAGCTTGCGCGGGGGAGGCACAGATACGCAGTATTTT. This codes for CASSLRGGGTDTQYF.

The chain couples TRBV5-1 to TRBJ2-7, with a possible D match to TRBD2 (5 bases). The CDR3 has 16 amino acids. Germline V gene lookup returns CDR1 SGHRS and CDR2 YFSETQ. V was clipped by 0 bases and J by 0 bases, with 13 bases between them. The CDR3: CASSLVEGPYSYEQYF. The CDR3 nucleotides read TGCGCCAGCAGCTTGGTTGAGGGCCCCTACTCCTACGAGCAGTACTTC.

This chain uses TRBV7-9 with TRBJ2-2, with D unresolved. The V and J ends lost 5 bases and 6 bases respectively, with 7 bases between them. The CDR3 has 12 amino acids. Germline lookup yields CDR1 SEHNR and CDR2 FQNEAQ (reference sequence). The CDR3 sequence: CASSATPGELFF. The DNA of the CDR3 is TGTGCCAGCAGCGCAACCCCCGGGGAGCTGTTTTTT.

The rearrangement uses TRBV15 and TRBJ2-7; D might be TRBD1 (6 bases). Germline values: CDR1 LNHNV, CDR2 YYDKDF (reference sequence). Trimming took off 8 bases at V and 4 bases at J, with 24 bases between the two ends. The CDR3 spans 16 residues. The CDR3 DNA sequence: TGTGCCACCTCACCGGTCGGGCCAGGGGAAATTTACGAGCAGTACTTC. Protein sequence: CATSPVGPGEIYEQYF.

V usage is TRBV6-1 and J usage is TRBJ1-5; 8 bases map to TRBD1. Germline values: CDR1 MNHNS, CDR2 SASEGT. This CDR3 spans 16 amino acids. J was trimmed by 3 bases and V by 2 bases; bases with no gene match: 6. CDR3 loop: CASSEMQGANNQPQHF. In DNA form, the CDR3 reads TGTGCCAGCAGTGAAATGCAGGGGGCCAACAATCAGCCCCAGCATTTT.

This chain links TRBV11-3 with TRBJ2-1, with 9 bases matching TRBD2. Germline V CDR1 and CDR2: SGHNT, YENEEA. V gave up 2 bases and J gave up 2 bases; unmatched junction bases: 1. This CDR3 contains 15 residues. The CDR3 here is CASSLLAGTYNEQFF. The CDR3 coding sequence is TGTGCCAGCAGCTTACTAGCGGGGACCTACAATGAGCAGTTCTTC. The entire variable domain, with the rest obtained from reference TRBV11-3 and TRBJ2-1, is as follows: EAGVVQSPRYKIIEKKQPVAFWCNPISGHNTLYWYLQNLGQGPELLIRYENEEAVDDSQLPKDRFSAERLKGVDSTLKIQPAELGDSAVYLCASSLLAGTYNEQFFGPGTRLTVL.

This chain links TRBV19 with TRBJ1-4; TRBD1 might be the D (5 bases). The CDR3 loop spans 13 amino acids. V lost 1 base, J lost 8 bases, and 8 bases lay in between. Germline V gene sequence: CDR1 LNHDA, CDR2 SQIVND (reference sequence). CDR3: CASSIVGDEKLFF. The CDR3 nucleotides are TGTGCCAGTAGTATAGTAGGGGACGAAAAACTGTTTTTT.

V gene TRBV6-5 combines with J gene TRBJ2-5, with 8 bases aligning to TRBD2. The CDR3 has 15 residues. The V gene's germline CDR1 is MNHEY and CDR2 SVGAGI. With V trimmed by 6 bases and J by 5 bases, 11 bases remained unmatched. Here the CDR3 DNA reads TGTGCCAGCAGAAAACTAGCGGAGGGTCTGGAGACCCAGTACTTC. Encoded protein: CASRKLAEGLETQYF.

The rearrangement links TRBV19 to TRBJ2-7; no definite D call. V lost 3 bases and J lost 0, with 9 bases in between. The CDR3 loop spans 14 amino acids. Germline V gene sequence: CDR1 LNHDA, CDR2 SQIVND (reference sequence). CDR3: CASSIPGSSYEQYF. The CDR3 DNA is TGTGCCAGTAGTATCCCGGGTAGCTCCTACGAGCAGTACTTC.

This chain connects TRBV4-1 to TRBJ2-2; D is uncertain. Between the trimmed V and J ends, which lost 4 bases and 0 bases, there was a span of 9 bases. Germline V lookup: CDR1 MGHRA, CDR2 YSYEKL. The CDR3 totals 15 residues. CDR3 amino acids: CASSREFANTGELFF. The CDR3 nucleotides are TGCGCCAGCAGCCGTGAGTTCGCGAACACCGGGGAGCTGTTTTTT.

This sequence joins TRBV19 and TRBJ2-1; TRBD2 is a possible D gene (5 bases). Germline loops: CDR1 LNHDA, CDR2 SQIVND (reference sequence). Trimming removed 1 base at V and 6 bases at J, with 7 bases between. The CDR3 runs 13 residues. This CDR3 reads CASSIGESNEQFF. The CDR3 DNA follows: TGTGCCAGTAGTATAGGGGAGAGCAATGAGCAGTTCTTC.

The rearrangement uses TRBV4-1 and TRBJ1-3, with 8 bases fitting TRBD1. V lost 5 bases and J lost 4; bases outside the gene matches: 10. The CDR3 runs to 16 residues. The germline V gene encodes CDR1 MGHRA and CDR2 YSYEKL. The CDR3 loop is CASSSPTGEAGNTIYF. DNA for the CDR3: TGCGCCAGCAGCTCCCCGACAGGGGAGGCAGGAAACACCATATATTTT.

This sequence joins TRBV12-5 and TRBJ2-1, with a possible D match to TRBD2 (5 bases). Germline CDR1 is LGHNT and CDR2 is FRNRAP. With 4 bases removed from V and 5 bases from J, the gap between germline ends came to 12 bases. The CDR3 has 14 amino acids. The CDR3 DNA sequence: TGTGCTAGTGGTTGGAGGATCACCAACAATGAGCAGTTCTTC. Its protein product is CASGWRITNNEQFF.

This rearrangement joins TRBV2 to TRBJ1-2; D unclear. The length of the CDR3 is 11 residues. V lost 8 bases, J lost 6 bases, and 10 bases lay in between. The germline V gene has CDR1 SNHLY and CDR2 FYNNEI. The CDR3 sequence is CASPGRDGYTF. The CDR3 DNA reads TGTGCCAGCCCTGGTAGGGATGGCTACACCTTC.